The present T cell receptor (beta chain) was sequenced within a study of glioma-infiltrating T cells. Overall study findings and caveats: Non-neoplastic patients had below-expected tissue-blood divergence, while all gliomas exceeded expectation.

As for this clonotype: The target antigen is unknown.

The CDR3 runs to 17 residues. V lost 3 bases to trimming and J lost 0 bases; unmatched junction nucleotides: 4. Germline assignment: CDR1 KGHSH and CDR2 LQKENI. Using RNA template, CDR3s of TCR alpha and beta were amplified with iRepertoire arm-PCR. Tissue mRNA or PBMC total RNA, roughly 100-400 ng, went into one-step reverse transcription and amplification. TCRdb used MiXCR to reprocess the multiplex PCR reads, holding one entry per CDR3 protein. Of 150,000 to 200,000 distinct CDR3 sequences listed, around 32% are singletons. This chain joins TRBV18 and TRBJ2-4; 11 bases fit TRBD2. The receptor comes from a human donor with low-grade glioma or glioblastoma, undergoing nonglioma brain surgery, or in good health (not recorded which). Material: glioma tissue, nonneoplastic brain tissue, or PBMCs (not recorded which). The CDR3 DNA reads as TGTGCCAGCTCACCGCCAACTAGCGGGGGAGCCAAAAACATTCAGTACTTC. This encodes CASSPPTSGGAKNIQYF.